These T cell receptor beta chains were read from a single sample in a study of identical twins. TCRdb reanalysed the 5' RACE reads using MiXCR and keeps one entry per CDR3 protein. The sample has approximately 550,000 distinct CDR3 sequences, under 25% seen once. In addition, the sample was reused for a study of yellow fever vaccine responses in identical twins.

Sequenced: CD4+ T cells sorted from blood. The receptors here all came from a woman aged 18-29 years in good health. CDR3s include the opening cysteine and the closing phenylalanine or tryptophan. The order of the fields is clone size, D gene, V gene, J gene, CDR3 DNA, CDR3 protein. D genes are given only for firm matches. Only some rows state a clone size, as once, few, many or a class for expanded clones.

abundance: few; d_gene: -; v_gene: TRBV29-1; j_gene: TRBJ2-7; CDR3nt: TGCAGCGTTGGGCCCGGTGTGGGACTCAGCTTCTCCTACGAGCAGTACTTC; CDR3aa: CSVGPGVGLSFSYEQYF
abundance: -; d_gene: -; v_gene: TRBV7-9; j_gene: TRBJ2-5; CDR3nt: TGTGCCAGCAGCGGACCTAAGGAAGAGACCCAGTACTTC; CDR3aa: CASSGPKEETQYF
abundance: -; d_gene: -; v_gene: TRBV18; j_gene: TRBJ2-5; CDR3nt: TGTGCCAGCTCACCCCTGGAAGAGGGGACCCAGTACTTC; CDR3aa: CASSPLEEGTQYF
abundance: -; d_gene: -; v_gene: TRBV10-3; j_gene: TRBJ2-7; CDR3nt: TGTGCCATCAGCACAGGGTACGACGAGCAGTACTTC; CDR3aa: CAISTGYDEQYF
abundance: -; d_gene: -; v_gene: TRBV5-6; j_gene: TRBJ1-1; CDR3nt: TGTGCCAGCAGCTTGGGATTCTCGGACACTGAAGCTTTCTTT; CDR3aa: CASSLGFSDTEAFF
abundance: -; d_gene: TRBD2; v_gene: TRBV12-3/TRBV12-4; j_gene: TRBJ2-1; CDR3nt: TGTGCCAGCAGTCCCGGGACTAGCGGGGGAGTGCAGTTCTTC; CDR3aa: CASSPGTSGGVQFF
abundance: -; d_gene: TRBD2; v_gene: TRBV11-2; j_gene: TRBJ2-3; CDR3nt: TGTGCCAGCACTCCTAGCGGGGGTCTACATACGCAGTATTTT; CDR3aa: CASTPSGGLHTQYF
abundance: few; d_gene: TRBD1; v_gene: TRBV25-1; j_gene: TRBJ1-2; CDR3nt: TGTGCCAGCAGTCCCGACAGGGGACTTGACTATGGCTACACCTTC; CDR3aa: CASSPDRGLDYGYTF
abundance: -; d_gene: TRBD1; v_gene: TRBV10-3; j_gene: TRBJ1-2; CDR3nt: TGTGCCATCAGTGGTCCCGGGACAGGGGAGTTTAACTATGGCTACACCTTC; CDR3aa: CAISGPGTGEFNYGYTF
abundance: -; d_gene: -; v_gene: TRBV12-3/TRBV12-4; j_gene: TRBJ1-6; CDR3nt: TGTGCCAGCAGCTTGGTGGGTTCCTATAATTCACCCCTCCACTTT; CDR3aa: CASSLVGSYNSPLHF
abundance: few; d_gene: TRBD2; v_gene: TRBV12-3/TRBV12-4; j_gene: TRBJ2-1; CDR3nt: TGTGCCAGCACGTTAGCGGGAGGGTTATACAATGAGCAGTTCTTC; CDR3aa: CASTLAGGLYNEQFF
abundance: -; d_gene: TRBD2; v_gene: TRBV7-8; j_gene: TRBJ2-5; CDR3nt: TGTGCCAGCAGCTTACTAGCGGGGGGGCCGGGCCAAGAGACCCAGTACTTC; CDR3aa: CASSLLAGGPGQETQYF
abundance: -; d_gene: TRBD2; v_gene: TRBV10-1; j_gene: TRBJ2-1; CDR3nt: TGCGCCAGAAACGGGAGGACGATCTACAATGAGCAGTTCTTC; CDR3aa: CARNGRTIYNEQFF
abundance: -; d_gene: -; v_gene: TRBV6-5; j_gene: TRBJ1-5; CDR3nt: TGTGCCAGCAGTTACCGCCCCGTCCGGAGCAATCAGCCCCAGCATTTT; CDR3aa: CASSYRPVRSNQPQHF
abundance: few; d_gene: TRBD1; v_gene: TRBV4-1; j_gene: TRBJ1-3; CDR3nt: TGCGCCAGCAGCCAGGTCTATCCAGGGGGATCTGGAAACACCATATATTTT; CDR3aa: CASSQVYPGGSGNTIYF
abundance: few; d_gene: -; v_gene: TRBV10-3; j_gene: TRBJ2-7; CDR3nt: TGTGCCATCAGTGAAAACAGGGTAGGCGAGCAGTACTTC; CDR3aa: CAISENRVGEQYF
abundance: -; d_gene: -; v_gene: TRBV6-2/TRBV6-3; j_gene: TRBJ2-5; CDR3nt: TGTGCCAGCAGCAACTCGGGGCCTCAAGAGACCCAGTACTTC; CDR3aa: CASSNSGPQETQYF
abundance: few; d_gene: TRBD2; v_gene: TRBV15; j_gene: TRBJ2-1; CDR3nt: TGTGCCACCAGCAGTAAGGGACTAGCGGGGTTGGTCGACAATGAGCAGTTCTTC; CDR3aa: CATSSKGLAGLVDNEQFF
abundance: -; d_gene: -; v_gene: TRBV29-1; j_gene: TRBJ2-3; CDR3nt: TGCAGCGTTGAAAGCTATACCTTTGTTGATACGCAGTATTTT; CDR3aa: CSVESYTFVDTQYF
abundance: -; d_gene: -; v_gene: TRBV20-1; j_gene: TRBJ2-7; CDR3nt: TGCAGTGCTATCAACCCAGGTTGGGGCTCCGGAGACGAGCAGTACTTC; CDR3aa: CSAINPGWGSGDEQYF
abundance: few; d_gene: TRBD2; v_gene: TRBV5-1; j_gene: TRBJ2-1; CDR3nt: TGCGCCAGCAGCTCTACTGGGACTAGCGGTTCCTACAATGAGCAGTTCTTC; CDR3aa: CASSSTGTSGSYNEQFF
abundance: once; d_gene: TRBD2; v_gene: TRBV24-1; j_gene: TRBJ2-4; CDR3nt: TGTGCCACCAGCGCGGGAGTGGGGTGGGAAAACATTCAGCACTTC; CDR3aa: CATSAGVGWENIQHF
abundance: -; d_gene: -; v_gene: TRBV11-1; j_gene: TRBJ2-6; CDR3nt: TGTGCCAGCAGCTTTTGGGGATTTAAGGACGAATCTGGGGCCAACGTCCTGACTTTC; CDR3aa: CASSFWGFKDESGANVLTF
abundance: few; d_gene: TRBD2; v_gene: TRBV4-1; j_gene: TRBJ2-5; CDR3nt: TGCGCCAGCAGCCCCGGCAGCGGGAGGGCCTTGAGGGAGACCCAGTACTTC; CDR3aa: CASSPGSGRALRETQYF
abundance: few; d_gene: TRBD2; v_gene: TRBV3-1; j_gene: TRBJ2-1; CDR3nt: TGTGCCAGCAGCTCGAGGACTAGCGCCACAGGGAATGAGCAGTTCTTC; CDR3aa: CASSSRTSATGNEQFF
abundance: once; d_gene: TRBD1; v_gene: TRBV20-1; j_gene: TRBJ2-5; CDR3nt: TGCAGTGCTAGACAACCCGGGACAGGGGGGAGAGAGACCCAGTACTTC; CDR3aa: CSARQPGTGGRETQYF
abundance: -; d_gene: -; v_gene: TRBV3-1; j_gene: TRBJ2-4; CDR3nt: TGTGCCAGCAGCCAAGATCTGGGGCTCAAAAACATTCAGTACTTC; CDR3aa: CASSQDLGLKNIQYF
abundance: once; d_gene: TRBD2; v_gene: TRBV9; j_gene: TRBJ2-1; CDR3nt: TGTGCCAGCAGACCTACTAGCGGGGGGGCGTCGCAGTTCTTC; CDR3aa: CASRPTSGGASQFF
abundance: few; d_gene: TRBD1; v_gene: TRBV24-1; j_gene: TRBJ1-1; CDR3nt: TGTGCCACCAGTGCCGTCGGGGCAGGGGGGAACACTGAAGCTTTCTTT; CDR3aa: CATSAVGAGGNTEAFF